The 21 T cell receptor beta chains listed next were all sequenced from one sample in a study of vaccination effects on CD4 cells after COVID-19. The antigens these receptors bind are not known. Some clones are missing from TCRdb's copy, which holds only in-frame ones; the method was immunoSEQ multiplex PCR. The sample gives about 48,000 clones, more than 70% of which show up once; more than 5% is in the top ten. Pools of viral peptides were used by the ViraFEST assay to expand antigen-specific CD4+ T cells ahead of sequencing. Following a 10-day culture, CD4+ T cells were purified. People in the vaccine group had not been infected with SARS-CoV-2 before, and their nucleocapsid antibodies were negative. The source material was CD4+ T cells from PBMCs cultured with HCoV-OC43 spike peptides, sampled before COVID-19 vaccination. Specified subset: HCoV-OC43 spike overlapping peptide pool stimulation. The receptors derive from a human donor who received a COVID-19 vaccine.

The chain recombines TRBV30 with TRBJ1-4; D not resolved. Germline assignment: CDR1 GTSNPN and CDR2 SVGIG (reference sequence). This CDR3 contains 15 residues. V lost 1 base and J 6 bases, leaving 15 bases between the germline ends. The CDR3 DNA is TGTGCCTGGAGTGCGGACCTGGGCGGGGATGAAAAACTGTTTTTT. The encoded protein is CAWSADLGGDEKLFF.

This clone turned up a few times. The chain carries TRBV9 and TRBJ2-1; D perhaps matches TRBD2 (6 bases). V lost 0 bases to trimming and J lost 4 bases, with 11 bases between them. The CDR3 length is 15 residues. Looked up from germline, CDR1 is SGDLS and CDR2 is YYNGEE. The CDR3: CASSVVAGRYNEQFF. Here the CDR3 DNA reads TGTGCCAGCAGCGTAGTGGCGGGGCGGTACAATGAGCAGTTCTTC. The entire variable domain, with the rest obtained from reference TRBV9 and TRBJ2-1, is as follows: DSGVTQTPKHLITATGQRVTLRCSPRSGDLSVYWYQQSLDQGLQFLIQYYNGEERAKGNILERFSAQQFPDLHSELNLSSLELGDSALYFCASSVVAGRYNEQFFGPGTRLTVL.

J is TRBJ2-5 and V is TRBV7-2, with D perhaps matching TRBD1 or TRBD2 (5 bases each). Germline values: CDR1 SGHTA, CDR2 FQGNSA. V lost 2 bases to trimming and J lost 4 bases, with 14 bases between them. The CDR3 totals 15 residues. CDR3 bases: TGTGCCAGCAGCTTAAGGGGCCCCAGCGGAGAGACCCAGTACTTC. This sequence encodes CASSLRGPSGETQYF.

In DNA form, the CDR3 reads TGTGCCAGCACTGAAGACAGAGACCGTCCTGGCTACACCTTC. It specifies CASTEDRDRPGYTF. The gene calls are TRBV6-4 and TRBJ1-2; TRBD1 is a possible D gene (5 bases). The ends were cut back, 7 bases at V and 7 bases at J, with 19 bases in the middle. The CDR3 covers 14 residues. Germline V gene data show CDR1 as MRHNA and CDR2 as SNTAGT.

This chain uses TRBV6-6 with TRBJ2-4, with 8 bases fitting TRBD1. V lost 4 bases to trimming and J lost 2 bases; unmatched junction nucleotides: 4. The CDR3 totals 15 residues. Germline V CDR1 and CDR2: MNHNY, SVGAGI (reference sequence). CDR3 amino acids: CASSSGGYTKNIQYF. DNA for the CDR3: TGTGCCAGCAGTTCAGGGGGCTATACCAAAAACATTCAGTACTTC.

The chain couples TRBV4-1 to TRBJ2-3; D is perhaps TRBD1 (6 bases). Germline assignment: CDR1 MGHRA and CDR2 YSYEKL. V lost 3 bases and J 4 bases, leaving 11 bases between the germline ends. The CDR3 covers 14 residues. This CDR3 reads CASSQGARPDTQYF. In DNA form, the CDR3 reads TGCGCCAGCAGCCAGGGGGCCAGACCAGATACGCAGTATTTT.

CDR3 DNA sequence: TGTGCCACCAGTGATTCACAAATGGGCGATAAGTCAGGGGGCTTTTATGGTCAGCCCCAGCATTTT. It encodes CATSDSQMGDKSGGFYGQPQHF. J is TRBJ1-5 and V is TRBV24-1; 8 bases are a match to TRBD1. This CDR3 contains 22 residues. Germline V gene lookup returns CDR1 KGHDR and CDR2 SFDVKD. V lost 2 bases to trimming and J lost 6 bases; unmatched junction nucleotides: 26.

The CDR3 DNA is TGTGCCAGCAGCCCCGGGACAGGGGTAACCGGGGAGCTGTTTTTT. The encoded protein is CASSPGTGVTGELFF. V and J are TRBV2 and TRBJ2-2; the match to TRBD1 covers 10 bases. The trim removed 6 bases at V and 5 bases at J, leaving 6 bases unmatched. This CDR3 is 15 amino acids long. Germline V lookup: CDR1 SNHLY, CDR2 FYNNEI.

The rearrangement links TRBV18 to TRBJ2-3, with unresolved D. Germline V gene data show CDR1 as KGHSH and CDR2 as LQKENI. CDR3 length equals 15 residues. Trimming cost V 1 base and J 4 bases, with 12 bases left between them. The chain's CDR3 is CASSPRFSSADTQYF. DNA for the CDR3: TGTGCCAGCTCACCACGGTTTAGCAGCGCAGATACGCAGTATTTT.

This clone was counted a single time. This chain connects TRBV24-1 to TRBJ1-3; D remains ambiguous. V lost 3 bases and J lost 1, with 9 bases in between. Germline V lookup: CDR1 KGHDR, CDR2 SFDVKD. There are 15 residues in the CDR3. The CDR3 DNA reads as TGTGCCACCAGTGATCCCCGCGGTTCTGGAAACACCATATATTTT. Translating it yields CATSDPRGSGNTIYF.

This clone was seen just once. V usage is TRBV3-1 (or the pseudogene TRBV3-2) and J usage is TRBJ1-2; possibly TRBD1 for D (6 bases). The CDR3 is made up of 14 amino acids. Trimming stripped 4 bases from V and 5 bases from J, with 14 bases between. Germline V gene lookup returns CDR1 LGHDT and CDR2 YNNKEL (reference sequence). The CDR3 sequence is CASSLQGTGYGYTF. CDR3 bases: TGTGCCAGCAGCCTACAGGGAACGGGATATGGCTACACCTTC.

The chain joins TRBV29-1 to TRBJ1-2; D is perhaps TRBD1 (6 bases). This CDR3 is built from 15 residues. CDR1 is SQVTM, CDR2 ANQGSEA, per germline. V dropped 5 bases and J dropped 4 bases, with 20 bases sitting between them. CDR3 in amino acids: CSVPIIQQGRYGYTF. The CDR3 DNA follows: TGCAGCGTTCCTATTATACAACAGGGACGCTATGGCTACACCTTC.

The CDR3 is CASSRQVGWETQYF. The CDR3 bases are TGTGCCAGTAGTAGACAGGTGGGATGGGAGACCCAGTACTTC. This sequence joins TRBV19 and TRBJ2-5; D is perhaps TRBD1 (6 bases). V lost 4 bases, J lost 5 bases, and 14 bases lay in between. This CDR3 has 14 amino acids. Looked up from germline, CDR1 is LNHDA and CDR2 is SQIVND (reference sequence).

This clone was seen more than once but under ten times. The rearrangement joins TRBV28 to TRBJ2-1; D is undetermined. The CDR3 totals 16 residues. V was trimmed by 1 base and J by 0 bases, leaving 10 bases between them. CDR1 and CDR2 (germline): MDHEN, SYDVKM. CDR3 in amino acids: CASSLLQSSSYNEQFF. The CDR3 DNA reads TGTGCCAGCAGTTTATTGCAGTCGAGCTCCTACAATGAGCAGTTCTTC.

This clone was found a few times. This chain joins TRBV11-2 and TRBJ1-4; D gene ambiguous. The germline CDR1 and CDR2 sequences are SGHAT and FQNNGV. Trimming left V 4 bases short and J 5 bases short, with 14 bases between. This CDR3 has 15 residues. For the CDR3, the DNA is TGTGCCAGCAGCTCGCCGGGAGTCTTAAATGAAAAACTGTTTTTT. Translation gives CASSSPGVLNEKLFF.

V gene TRBV3-1 (or the pseudogene TRBV3-2) combines with J gene TRBJ1-2, with D possibly being TRBD1 (5 bases). Germline CDR1 is LGHDT and CDR2 is YNNKEL (reference sequence). Trimming removed 1 base from V and 4 bases from J, with 13 bases in between. The CDR3 has 15 residues. The CDR3 DNA reads TGTGCCAGCAGCCAAGCCCAGGGAGGTTCCTATGGCTACACCTTC. Amino acids: CASSQAQGGSYGYTF.

This sequence joins TRBV5-1 and TRBJ2-1; D perhaps matches TRBD1 (5 bases). V gave up 0 bases and J gave up 2 bases, with 9 bases separating them. CDR3 length: 15 residues. Germline CDR1 reads SGHRS; CDR2 reads YFSETQ. CDR3 DNA sequence: TGCGCCAGCAGCTTGGACAGGACCGCCTACAATGAGCAGTTCTTC. The encoded protein is CASSLDRTAYNEQFF.

This clone was seen a few times. This sequence joins TRBV5-5 and TRBJ1-2; D possibly corresponds to TRBD1 (5 bases). Germline assignment: CDR1 SGHKS and CDR2 YYEKEE (reference sequence). V lost 3 bases, J lost 10 bases, and 25 bases lay in between. The CDR3 length is 16 residues. The chain's CDR3 is CASSSFGGGGSRDYTF. DNA of the CDR3: TGTGCCAGCAGCTCTTTCGGTGGTGGGGGATCAAGGGACTACACCTTC.

The rearrangement uses TRBV7-2 and TRBJ2-5; D is unclear. The V gene lost 1 base and the J gene lost 5 bases, with 5 bases spanning the gap. This CDR3 has 12 amino acids. Germline V gene lookup returns CDR1 SGHTA and CDR2 FQGNSA. The CDR3 is CASSLVIETQYF. DNA for the CDR3: TGTGCCAGCAGCTTAGTTATCGAGACCCAGTACTTC. Based on the CDR3 plus reference TRBV7-2 and TRBJ2-5, the full variable domain is GAGVSQSPSNKVTEKGKDVELRCDPISGHTALYWYRQSLGQGLEFLIYFQGNSAPDKSGLPSDRFSAERTGGSVSTLTIQRTQQEDSAVYLCASSLVIETQYFGPGTRLLVL.

J is TRBJ2-2 and V is TRBV5-4; tentatively, D is TRBD1 (6 bases). V lost 4 bases to trimming and J lost 1 base, with 8 bases between them. CDR1 and CDR2 (germline): SGHNT, YYREEE (reference sequence). This CDR3 is built from 14 residues. CDR3 region: CASSPGQNTGELFF. For the CDR3, the DNA is TGTGCCAGCAGCCCGGGACAGAACACCGGGGAGCTGTTTTTT.

The gene calls are TRBV12-3 or TRBV12-4 and TRBJ1-2; unclear D gene. This CDR3 has 12 amino acids. The V end lost 1 base, the J end lost 7 bases, and 7 bases lay between the germline ends. The CDR3 sequence: CASSLVGAGYTF. CDR3 bases: TGTGCCAGCAGTTTAGTTGGAGCTGGCTACACCTTC.